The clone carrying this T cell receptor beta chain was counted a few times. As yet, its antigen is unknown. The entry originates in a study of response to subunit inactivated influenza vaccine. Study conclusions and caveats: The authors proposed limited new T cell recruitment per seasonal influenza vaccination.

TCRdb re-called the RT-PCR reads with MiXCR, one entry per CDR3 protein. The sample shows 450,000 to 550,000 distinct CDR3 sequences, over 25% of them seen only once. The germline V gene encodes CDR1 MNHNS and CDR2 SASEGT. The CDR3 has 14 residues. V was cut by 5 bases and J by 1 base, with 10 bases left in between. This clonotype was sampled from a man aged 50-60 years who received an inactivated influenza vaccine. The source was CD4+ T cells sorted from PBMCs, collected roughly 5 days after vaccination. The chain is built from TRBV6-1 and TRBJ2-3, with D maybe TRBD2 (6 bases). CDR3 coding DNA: TGTGCCAGCAGTCGGCGGAGGGGCACAGATACGCAGTATTTT. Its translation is CASSRRRGTDTQYF.